Each of the 4 T cell receptor beta chains below was sequenced from the same sample in a study of Graves' ophthalmopathy and Graves' hyperthyroidism. The authors amplified TCR beta CDR3 regions from RNA transcripts. HTBI-primed first-round RT-PCR preceded second-round multiplex PCR. TCRdb processed the multiplex PCR reads anew with MiXCR; each CDR3 protein has one entry. The data show around 1,000,000 distinct CDR3 sequences, around a third seen once. The sequencing input was peripheral blood or thyroid tissue (not recorded which). The receptors here all came from an adult man with Graves' hyperthyroidism.

Note on this clonotype: This may stem from a read error, because a much larger clone lies one nucleotide away. The chain recombines TRBV6-1 with TRBJ2-7; no clear D gene. The germline V gene has CDR1 MNHNS and CDR2 SASEGT. The CDR3 runs 11 residues. V lost 4 bases, J lost 6 bases, and 7 bases lay in between. The chain's CDR3 is CASSGWGEQYF. The CDR3 DNA is TGTGCCAGCAGTGGCTGGGGCGAGCAGTACTTC.

In this sample, this clonotype turned up many times. The chain couples TRBV29-1 to TRBJ2-2; D is perhaps TRBD1 (7 bases). V gave up 6 bases and J gave up 2 bases, with 13 bases separating them. This CDR3 spans 14 amino acids. Per the germline V gene, CDR1 is SQVTM and CDR2 is ANQGSEA. Here the CDR3 reads CSVAGQLNTGELFF. The CDR3 DNA is TGCAGCGTCGCGGGACAGTTAAACACCGGGGAGCTGTTTTTT.

In this sample, this clonotype turned up a few times. The genes are TRBV15 and TRBJ1-1; D is unresolved. The CDR3 is 14 residues long. CDR1 is LNHNV, CDR2 YYDKDF, per germline (reference sequence). The ends were cut back, 0 bases at V and 6 bases at J, with 11 bases in the middle. The CDR3 loop is CATSRDRSGSEAFF. CDR3 in DNA: TGTGCCACCAGCAGAGATAGGTCGGGGTCTGAAGCTTTCTTT.

A single count supports this clonotype. A much larger clonotype is one base distant, so this may be a read error. V and J are TRBV10-1 and TRBJ2-7; a possible D gene is TRBD2 (6 bases). This CDR3 spans 15 amino acids. The V gene's germline CDR1 is WNHNN and CDR2 SYGVQD (reference sequence). The CDR3 sequence: CASSESGGPTYEQHF. The CDR3 DNA reads TGCGCCAGCAGTGAGTCGGGGGGTCCCACCTACGAGCAGCACTTC.